This T cell receptor (beta chain) was recovered during a study of shared clonotypes between healthy human individuals. For the study at large: Used for every donor were three CD4 naive, three CD4 memory, two CD8 naive and one CD8 memory plate. Study conclusions and caveats: Expectations were that clonotype sharing among donors would be affected by sequencing depth. Naive CD4 clonotype sharing across four donors was 4.5% to 6%.

CD45RO-negative CD8 cells positively selected for CCR7 made up the naive population, which excluded terminally differentiated effector memory CD45RA+ cells. Every contributor of samples was a Caucasian grown-up residing in Nashville, Tennessee. Points on this clone: What it binds is unknown.

Profiled with immunoSEQ multiplex PCR; TCRdb holds only in-frame clones, not every one. The table records about 2,100,000 clones, just over 90% of them present only once. The length of the CDR3 is 12 residues. Germline values: CDR1 LGHNT, CDR2 FRNRAP. V trimming: 6 bases; J trimming: 10 bases; junction bases outside the gene matches: 5. Source material: naive CD8+ T cells from PBMCs. The origin of this receptor is a man younger than 35 in good health. Some clones in this sample may be carry-over from other donors' samples. The gene calls are TRBV12-5 and TRBJ2-1; 8 bases match TRBD2. CDR3 loop: CASGFTSGEQFF. The DNA for the CDR3 is TGTGCTAGTGGCTTCACTAGCGGAGAGCAGTTCTTC.